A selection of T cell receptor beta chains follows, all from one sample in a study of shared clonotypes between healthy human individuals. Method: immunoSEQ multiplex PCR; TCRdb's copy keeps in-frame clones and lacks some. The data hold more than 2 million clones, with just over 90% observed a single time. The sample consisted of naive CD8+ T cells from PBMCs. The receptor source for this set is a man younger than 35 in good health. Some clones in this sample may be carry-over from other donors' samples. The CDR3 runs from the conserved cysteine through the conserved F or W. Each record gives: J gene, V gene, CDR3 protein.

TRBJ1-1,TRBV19,CAGGDGTEAFF
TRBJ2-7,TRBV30,CAWNFGHSYEQYF
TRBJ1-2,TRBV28,CASSLFSGQGAGYGYTF
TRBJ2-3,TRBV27,CASSPQREVLGDTQYF
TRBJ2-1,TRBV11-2,CASSLGDRGLNEQFF
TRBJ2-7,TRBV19,CAASPGGAGEQYF
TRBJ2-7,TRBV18,CASSPDSAEQYF
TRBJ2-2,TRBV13,CAIPLGGELFF
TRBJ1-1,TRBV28,CASSAPPIRSTEAFF
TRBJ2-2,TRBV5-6,CASSFLTGELFF
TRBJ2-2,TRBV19,CASRGQGPGELFF
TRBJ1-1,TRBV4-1,CASSQVGSNTEAFF
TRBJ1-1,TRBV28,CASSLVDSPMNTEAFF
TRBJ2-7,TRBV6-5,CASSYEGSYEQYF
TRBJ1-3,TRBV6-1,CASSELGGGNTIYF
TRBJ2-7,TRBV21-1,CASSPGGDRGQHEQYF
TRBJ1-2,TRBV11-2,CASSLDWFTGYTF
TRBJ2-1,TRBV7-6,CASSQRRQGSDEQFF
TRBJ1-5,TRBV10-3,CAISDGGQPQHF
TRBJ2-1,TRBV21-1,CASGAVRDEQFF
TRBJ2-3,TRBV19,CASTSFTDTQYF
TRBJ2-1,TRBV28,CASSPGRTSYNEQFF
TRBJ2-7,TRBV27,CASSLSGPYEQYF
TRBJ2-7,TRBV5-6,CASSLGGKYYEQYF
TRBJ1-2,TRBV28,CASSVRGAPNYGYTF
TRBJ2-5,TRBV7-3,CASSSTGEETQYF
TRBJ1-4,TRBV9,CASSPSRSYNEKLFF
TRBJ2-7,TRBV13,CASSLNRGLLLEQYF
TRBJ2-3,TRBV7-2,CASSPRMGGSGTDTQYF
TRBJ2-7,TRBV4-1,CASSQVTAFSYEQYF
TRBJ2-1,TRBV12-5,CASGLVPIKRGGSYNEQFF
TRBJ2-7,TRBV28,CASSPPASWHEQYF
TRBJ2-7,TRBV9,CASSDPRDRGSNEQYF
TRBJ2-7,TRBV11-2,CASSLAGLIYEQYF
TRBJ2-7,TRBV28,CAIGSLETYEQYF
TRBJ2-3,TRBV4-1,CATSRDTRRRGTDTQYF
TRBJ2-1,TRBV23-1,CASRRTTAVRRDRVRNEQFF
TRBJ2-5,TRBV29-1,CSVEGDSKGGETQYF
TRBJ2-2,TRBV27,CASSPPSGENTGELFF
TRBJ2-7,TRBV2,CASSEWLEVKQYF
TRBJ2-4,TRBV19,CASSIGVRGPSKNIQYF
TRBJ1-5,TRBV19,CASSNKMRTEAQHF
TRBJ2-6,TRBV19,CATWVSGANVLTF
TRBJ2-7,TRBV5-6,CASSLGGSNFIQQYF
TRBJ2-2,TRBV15,CATLGRVNTGELFF